This T cell receptor beta chain was profiled in a study of blood T cells in healthy people across ages. The second PCR ran about 6 to 11 cycles with a sample-barcoded 5' primer and J-beta primers. Each CDR3 protein gets one entry after TCRdb re-called the 5' RACE reads with MiXCR. The repertoire holds a few hundred thousand distinct CDR3 sequences, with 27% as singletons. This CDR3 has 15 residues. CDR1 is SQVTM, CDR2 ANQGSEA, per germline. V is TRBV29-1 and J is TRBJ2-7, with TRBD2 matching 15 bases. The sequence was collected from a woman aged 70-85 years in good health. Specimen: blood. The CDR3 loop reads CGGGGLAGGFYEQYF. CDR3 DNA sequence: TGCGGCGGGGGGGGACTAGCGGGAGGTTTCTACGAGCAGTACTTC.